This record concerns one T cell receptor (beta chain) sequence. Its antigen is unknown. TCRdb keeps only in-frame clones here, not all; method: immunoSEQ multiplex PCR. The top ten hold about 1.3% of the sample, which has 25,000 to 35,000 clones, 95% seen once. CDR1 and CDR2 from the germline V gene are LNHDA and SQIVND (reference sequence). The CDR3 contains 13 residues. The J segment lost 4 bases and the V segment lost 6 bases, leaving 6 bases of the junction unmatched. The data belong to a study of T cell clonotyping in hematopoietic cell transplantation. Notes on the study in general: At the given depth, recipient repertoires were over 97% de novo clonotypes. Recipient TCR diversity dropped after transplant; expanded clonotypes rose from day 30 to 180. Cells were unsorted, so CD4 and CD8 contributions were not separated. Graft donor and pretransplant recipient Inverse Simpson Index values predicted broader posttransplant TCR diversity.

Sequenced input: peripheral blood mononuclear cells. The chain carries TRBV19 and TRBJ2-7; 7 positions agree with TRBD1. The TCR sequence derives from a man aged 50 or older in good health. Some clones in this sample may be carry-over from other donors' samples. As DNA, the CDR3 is TGTGCCAGTAGCCCGGGACAGATGTACGAGCAGTACTTC. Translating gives CASSPGQMYEQYF.